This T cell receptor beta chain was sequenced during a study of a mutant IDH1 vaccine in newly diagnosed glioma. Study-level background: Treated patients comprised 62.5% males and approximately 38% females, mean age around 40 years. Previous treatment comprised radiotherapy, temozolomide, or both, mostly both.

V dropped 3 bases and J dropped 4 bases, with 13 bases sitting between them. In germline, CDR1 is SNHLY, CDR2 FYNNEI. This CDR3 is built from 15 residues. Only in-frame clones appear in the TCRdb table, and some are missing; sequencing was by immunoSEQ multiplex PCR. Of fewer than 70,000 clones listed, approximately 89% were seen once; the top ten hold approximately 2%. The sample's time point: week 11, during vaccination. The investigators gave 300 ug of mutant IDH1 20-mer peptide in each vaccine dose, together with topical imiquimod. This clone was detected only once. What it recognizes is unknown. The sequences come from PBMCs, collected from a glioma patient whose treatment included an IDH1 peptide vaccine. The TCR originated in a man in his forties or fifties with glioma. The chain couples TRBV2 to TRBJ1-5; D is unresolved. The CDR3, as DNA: TGTGCCAGCAGTGACGGGGTTCTAGCAAATCAGCCCCAGCATTTT. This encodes CASSDGVLANQPQHF.